This TCR beta chain was profiled in a study of blood T cells in healthy people across ages. General study findings and limits: The study found more naive CD4+ cells and higher diversity in long-lived than aged donors. Possibly, changes in expanded clonotypes were confounded because donor CMV status was unknown.

Comments on this clonotype: Its matching antigen is unknown.

For the second PCR, which ran for roughly 7 to 11 cycles, a sample-barcoded 5' primer and a J-beta primer mix were used. MiXCR, applied by TCRdb to the 5' RACE reads, yields one record per CDR3 protein. The table has about 600,000 distinct CDR3 sequences, roughly 48% seen once. The germline V gene has CDR1 SEHNR and CDR2 FQNEAQ (reference sequence). The junction had 3 bases not matched to a gene; V was cut back by 2 bases and J by 5 bases. The CDR3 length is 16 residues. The clonotype comes from an elderly man in good health. Input material: blood. V is TRBV7-9 and J is TRBJ2-5; 15 bases line up with TRBD2. The CDR3 loop is CASSLMGLAGGETQYF. As DNA, the CDR3 is TGTGCCAGCAGCTTAATGGGACTAGCGGGAGGTGAGACCCAGTACTTC.